This paragraph covers one T cell receptor beta chain sequence. Repertoires were generated with immunoSEQ multiplex PCR, while TCRdb's copy carries only in-frame clones and drops some. The data show about 1,900 clones, approximately 69% seen once. This specimen comes from a study of early stage breast cancer tumors. This CDR3 has 15 amino acids. The V segment lost 1 base and the J segment 4 bases; nucleotides outside the gene matches: 2. Germline CDR1 LGHNA, CDR2 YSLEER. Sequencing was done on a sample of normal breast tissue next to the tumor. This sequence joins TRBV4-3 and TRBJ2-7; 12 positions agree with TRBD2. The sequence was collected from a person in their 40s with breast cancer. In DNA, the CDR3 is TGCGCCAGCAGCCAAGGGGGGACTAGCGGGTACGAGCAGTACTTC. It is translated as CASSQGGTSGYEQYF.